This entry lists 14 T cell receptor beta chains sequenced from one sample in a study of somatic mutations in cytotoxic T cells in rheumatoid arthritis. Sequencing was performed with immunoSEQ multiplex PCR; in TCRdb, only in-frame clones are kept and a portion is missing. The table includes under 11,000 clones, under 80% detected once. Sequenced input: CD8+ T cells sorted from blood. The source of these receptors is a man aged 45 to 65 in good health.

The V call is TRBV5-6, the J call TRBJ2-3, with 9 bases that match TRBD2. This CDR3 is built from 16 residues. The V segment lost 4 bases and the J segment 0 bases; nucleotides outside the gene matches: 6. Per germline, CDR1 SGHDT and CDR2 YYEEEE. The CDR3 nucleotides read TGTGCCAGCAGCCTGACTAGCGGTTATAGCACAGATACGCAGTATTTT. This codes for CASSLTSGYSTDTQYF.

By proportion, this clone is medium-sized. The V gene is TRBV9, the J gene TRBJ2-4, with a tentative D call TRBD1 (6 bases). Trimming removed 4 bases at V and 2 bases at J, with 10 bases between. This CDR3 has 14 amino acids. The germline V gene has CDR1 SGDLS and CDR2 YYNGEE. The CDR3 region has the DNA TGTGCCAGCAGCCCAACAGGGTCCAAAAACATTCAGTACTTC. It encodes CASSPTGSKNIQYF.

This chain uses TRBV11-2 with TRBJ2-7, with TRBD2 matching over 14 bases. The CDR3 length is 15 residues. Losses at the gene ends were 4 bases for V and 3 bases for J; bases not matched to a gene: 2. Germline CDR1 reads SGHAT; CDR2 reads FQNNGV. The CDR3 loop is CASSSGLAGVYEQYF. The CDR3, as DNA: TGTGCCAGCAGCTCGGGACTAGCGGGAGTCTACGAGCAGTACTTC.

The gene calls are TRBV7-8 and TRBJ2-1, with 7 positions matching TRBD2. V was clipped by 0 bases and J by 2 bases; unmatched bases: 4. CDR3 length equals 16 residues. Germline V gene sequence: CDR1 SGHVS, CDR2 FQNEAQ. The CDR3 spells CASSLAPSGTYNEQFF. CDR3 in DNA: TGTGCCAGCAGCTTAGCGCCTAGCGGCACCTACAATGAGCAGTTCTTC.

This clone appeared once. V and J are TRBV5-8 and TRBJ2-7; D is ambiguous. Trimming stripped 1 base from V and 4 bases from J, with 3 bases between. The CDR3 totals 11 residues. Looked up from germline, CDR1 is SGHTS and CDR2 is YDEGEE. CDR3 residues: CASSLRYEQYF. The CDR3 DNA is TGTGCCAGCAGCTTGCGGTACGAGCAGTACTTC. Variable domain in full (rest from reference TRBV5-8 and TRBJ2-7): EAGVTQSPTHLIKTRGQQATLRCSPISGHTSVYWYQQALGLGLQFLLWYDEGEERNRGNFPPRFSGRQFPNYSSELNVNALELEDSALYLCASSLRYEQYFGPGTRLTVT.

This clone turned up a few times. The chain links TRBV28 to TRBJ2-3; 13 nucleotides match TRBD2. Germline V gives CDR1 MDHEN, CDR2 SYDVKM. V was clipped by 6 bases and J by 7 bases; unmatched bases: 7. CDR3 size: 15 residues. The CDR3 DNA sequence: TGTGCCAGCAGGATGACTAGCGGGAGGATGTATACGCAGTATTTT. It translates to CASRMTSGRMYTQYF.

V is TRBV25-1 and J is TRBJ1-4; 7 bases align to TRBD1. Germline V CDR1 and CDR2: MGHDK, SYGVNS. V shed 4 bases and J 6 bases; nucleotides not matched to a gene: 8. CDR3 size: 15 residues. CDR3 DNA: TGTGCCAGCAGTGGACAGGGCGGTTCGCATGAAAAACTGTTTTTT. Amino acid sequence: CASSGQGGSHEKLFF.

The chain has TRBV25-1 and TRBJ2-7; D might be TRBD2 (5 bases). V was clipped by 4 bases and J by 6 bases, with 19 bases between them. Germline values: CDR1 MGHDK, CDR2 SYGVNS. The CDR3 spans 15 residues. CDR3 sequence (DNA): TGTGCCAGCAGTGGGCGAGAGGGCCCTCCGGTCGAGCAGTACTTC. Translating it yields CASSGREGPPVEQYF.

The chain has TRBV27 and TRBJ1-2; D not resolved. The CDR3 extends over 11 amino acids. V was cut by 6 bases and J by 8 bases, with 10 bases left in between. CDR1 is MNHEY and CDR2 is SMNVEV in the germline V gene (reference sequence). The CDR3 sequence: CASSAGRGYTF. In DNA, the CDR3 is TGTGCCAGCAGCGCGGGTCGAGGCTACACCTTC.

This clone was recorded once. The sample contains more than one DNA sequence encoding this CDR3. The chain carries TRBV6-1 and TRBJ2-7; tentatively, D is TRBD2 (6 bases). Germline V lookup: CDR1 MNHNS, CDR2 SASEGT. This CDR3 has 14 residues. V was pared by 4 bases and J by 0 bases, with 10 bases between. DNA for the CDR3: TGTGCCAGCAGTGGACGGGGGTCCTCCTACGAGCAGTACTTC. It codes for CASSGRGSSYEQYF.

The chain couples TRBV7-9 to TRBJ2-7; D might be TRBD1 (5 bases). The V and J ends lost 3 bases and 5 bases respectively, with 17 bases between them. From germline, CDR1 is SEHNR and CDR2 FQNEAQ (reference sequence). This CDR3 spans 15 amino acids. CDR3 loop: CASSFFGQLADEQYF. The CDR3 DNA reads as TGTGCCAGCAGCTTTTTCGGACAATTGGCGGACGAGCAGTACTTC. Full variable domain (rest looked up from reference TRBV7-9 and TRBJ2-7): DTGVSQNPRHKITKRGQNVTFRCDPISEHNRLYWYRQTLGQGPEFLTYFQNEAQLEKSRLLSDRFSAERPKGSFSTLEIQRTEQGDSAMYLCASSFFGQLADEQYFGPGTRLTVT.

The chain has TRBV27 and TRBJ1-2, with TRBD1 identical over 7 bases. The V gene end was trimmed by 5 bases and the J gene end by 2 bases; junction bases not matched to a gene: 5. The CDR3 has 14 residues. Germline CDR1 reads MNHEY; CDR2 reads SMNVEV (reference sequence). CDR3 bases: TGTGCCAGCAGTACCGGGACAGAAAACTATGGCTACACCTTC. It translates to CASSTGTENYGYTF.

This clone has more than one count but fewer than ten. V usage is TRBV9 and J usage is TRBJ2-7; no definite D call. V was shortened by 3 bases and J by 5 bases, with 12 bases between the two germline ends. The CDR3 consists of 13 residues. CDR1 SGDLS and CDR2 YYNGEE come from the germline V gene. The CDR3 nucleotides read TGTGCCAGCAGCGCGACTCCTCGGGACGAGCAGTACTTC. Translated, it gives CASSATPRDEQYF.

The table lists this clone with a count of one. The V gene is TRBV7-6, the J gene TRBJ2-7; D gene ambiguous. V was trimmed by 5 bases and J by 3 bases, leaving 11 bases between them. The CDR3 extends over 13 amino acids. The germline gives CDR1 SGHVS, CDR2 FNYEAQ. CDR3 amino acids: CASSPGPNYEQYF. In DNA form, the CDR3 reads TGTGCCAGCAGCCCTGGGCCGAACTACGAGCAGTACTTC.